This entry lists 10 T cell receptor beta chains sequenced from one sample in a study of cytomegalovirus exposure and HLA in healthy donors. The PCR ran on 60 Vbeta and 13 Jbeta primers. Measured with immunoSEQ multiplex PCR; TCRdb has only the in-frame clones, and not every one. This table holds almost 65,000 clones, around four fifths found once. Sequencing was carried out using PBMCs. Source of these receptors: a male donor in good health and CMV-seropositive.

V gene TRBV7-3 combines with J gene TRBJ2-1; tentatively, D is TRBD2 (6 bases). The CDR3 has 14 residues. Germline V gene data show CDR1 as SGHTA and CDR2 as FQGTGA. Between the trimmed V and J ends, which lost 5 bases and 7 bases, there was a span of 15 bases. The CDR3 loop is CASSPPGAGNEQFF. DNA for the CDR3: TGTGCCAGCAGCCCGCCGGGAGCCGGGAATGAGCAGTTCTTC.

The rearrangement uses TRBV11-2 and TRBJ2-5; TRBD2 might be the D (6 bases). The V gene lost 5 bases and the J gene lost 1 base, with 11 bases spanning the gap. The CDR3 is 14 amino acids. From germline, CDR1 is SGHAT and CDR2 FQNNGV. Here the CDR3 reads CASSHGGFQETQYF. The CDR3 DNA reads as TGTGCCAGCAGCCATGGGGGGTTCCAAGAGACCCAGTACTTC. The entire variable domain, with the rest obtained from reference TRBV11-2 and TRBJ2-5, is as follows: EAGVAQSPRYKIIEKRQSVAFWCNPISGHATLYWYQQILGQGPKLLIQFQNNGVVDDSQLPKDRFSAERLKGVDSTLKIQPAKLEDSAVYLCASSHGGFQETQYFGPGTRLLVL.

The rearrangement links TRBV7-2 to TRBJ1-4, with D uncertain. CDR1 and CDR2 from the germline V gene are SGHTA and FQGNSA. Trimming pared 2 bases from V and 0 bases from J, leaving 7 bases between. The CDR3 is 15 amino acids. CDR3 coding DNA: TGTGCCAGCAGCTTAAATCATGCAACTAATGAAAAACTGTTTTTT. It codes for CASSLNHATNEKLFF.

This clone was counted between two and nine times. The chain has TRBV29-1 and TRBJ2-3, with D perhaps TRBD2 (5 bases). CDR1 is SQVTM, CDR2 ANQGSEA, per germline. Trimming stripped 7 bases from V and 0 bases from J, with 17 bases between. CDR3 size: 15 residues. CDR3 amino acids: CSATRTDPSTDTQYF. As DNA, the CDR3 is TGCAGCGCGACGAGGACTGATCCTAGCACAGATACGCAGTATTTT.

The chain is built from TRBV18 and TRBJ1-5; 12 bases agree with TRBD1. The CDR3 spans 16 residues. Germline V gene lookup returns CDR1 KGHSH and CDR2 LQKENI. The V and J ends lost 5 bases and 5 bases, in that order; junction bases with no gene match: 7. CDR3 sequence (DNA): TGTGCCAGCTCATCCCGGGACAGGGGGCTGTATCAGCCCCAGCATTTT. It specifies CASSSRDRGLYQPQHF.

This clone turned up a few times. This sequence joins TRBV4-1 and TRBJ1-1; tentative D call: TRBD1 (5 bases). Germline V lookup: CDR1 MGHRA, CDR2 YSYEKL. The V gene lost 2 bases and the J gene lost 5 bases, with 6 bases spanning the gap. The length of the CDR3 is 12 residues. The CDR3 region has the DNA TGCGCCAGCAGCCAAACAGGAACTGAAGCTTTCTTT. Amino acids: CASSQTGTEAFF.

This chain links TRBV5-1 with TRBJ2-3; D not certain. V was shortened by 5 bases and J by 4 bases, with 8 bases between the two germline ends. Germline assignment: CDR1 SGHRS and CDR2 YFSETQ. The CDR3 totals 12 residues. CDR3 DNA sequence: TGCGCCAGCAGAGGTAGCTCAGATACGCAGTATTTT. Its protein is CASRGSSDTQYF.

The chain has TRBV7-3 and TRBJ2-7, with a possible D match to TRBD2 (6 bases). Deletions cut 1 base from V and 5 bases from J, with 21 bases between. Germline assignment: CDR1 SGHTA and CDR2 FQGTGA. The length of the CDR3 is 17 residues. CDR3 sequence: CASSLNGDRAGSHEQYF. The CDR3 nucleotides read TGTGCCAGCAGCTTAAACGGGGATCGGGCGGGGAGCCACGAGCAGTACTTC.

This clone has a single count. The V gene is TRBV7-9, the J gene TRBJ2-5; 7 bases are a match to TRBD1. V lost 1 base, J lost 5 bases, and 10 bases stayed unmatched. Looked up from germline, CDR1 is SEHNR and CDR2 is FQNEAQ (reference sequence). The CDR3 is 16 residues long. CDR3 loop: CASSLETGFLWETQYF. Here the CDR3 DNA reads TGTGCCAGCAGCTTAGAGACAGGGTTCCTGTGGGAGACCCAGTACTTC.

The rearrangement joins TRBV5-1 to TRBJ2-7; tentative D call: TRBD2 (6 bases). The J call may be wrong; the DNA end is better matched by TRBJ2-5. Germline V gene lookup returns CDR1 SGHRS and CDR2 YFSETQ. The CDR3 runs 14 residues. The CDR3 DNA is TGCGCCAGCAGCTGGGGGAGGCGGAGCGAGACCCAGTACTTC. Its protein is CASSWGRRSETQYF.